This T cell receptor beta chain was captured by sequencing in a study of T cells in Graves' hyperthyroidism and ophthalmopathy. The CDR3 is 14 residues long. CDR1 SGHTA and CDR2 FQGNSA come from the germline V gene. V lost 7 bases to trimming and J lost 6 bases; unmatched junction nucleotides: 10. Every diagnosis used clinical symptoms, serum thyroxine and TRAb, thyroid ultrasound and orbital computed tomography. 10 ml of fresh peripheral blood supplied the PBMCs. RNA transcripts provided the source from which TCR beta CDR3 regions were amplified. The HTBI set primed first-round TCR CDR3 RT-PCR. TCRdb reprocessed the multiplex PCR reads with MiXCR, giving one entry per CDR3 protein. The data contain 250,000 to 300,000 distinct CDR3 sequences, about a sixth of them singletons. The table lists this clonotype with many counts. Antigen specificity is unknown. Overall study findings and caveats: Expanded thyroid clonotypes (above 0.001) were mostly also found in blood.

The specimen sequenced was blood. V usage is TRBV7-2 and J usage is TRBJ2-3, with 7 bases identical to TRBD1. This TCR came from a woman aged 55-69 years with Graves' ophthalmopathy. The CDR3 loop reads CASIRQGVGDTQYF. The CDR3 bases are TGTGCCAGCATTCGACAGGGCGTTGGTGATACGCAGTATTTT.